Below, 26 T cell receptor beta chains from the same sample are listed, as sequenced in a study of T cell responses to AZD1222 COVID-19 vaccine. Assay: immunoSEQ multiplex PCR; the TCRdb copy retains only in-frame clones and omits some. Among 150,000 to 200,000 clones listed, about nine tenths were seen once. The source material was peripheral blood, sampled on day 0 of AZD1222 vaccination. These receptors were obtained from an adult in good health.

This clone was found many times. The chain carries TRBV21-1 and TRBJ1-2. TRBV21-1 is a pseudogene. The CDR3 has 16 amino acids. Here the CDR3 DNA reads TGTGCCAGCAGGCGTGGGTCCGGCGGAGCTAACTATGGCTACACCTTC. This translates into CASRRGSGGANYGYTF.

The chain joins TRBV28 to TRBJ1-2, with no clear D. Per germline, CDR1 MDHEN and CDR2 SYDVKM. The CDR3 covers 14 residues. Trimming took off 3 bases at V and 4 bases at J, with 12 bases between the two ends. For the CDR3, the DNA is TGTGCCAGCAGTTTTGAGGAGTCGAGCTATGGCTACACCTTC. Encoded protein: CASSFEESSYGYTF.

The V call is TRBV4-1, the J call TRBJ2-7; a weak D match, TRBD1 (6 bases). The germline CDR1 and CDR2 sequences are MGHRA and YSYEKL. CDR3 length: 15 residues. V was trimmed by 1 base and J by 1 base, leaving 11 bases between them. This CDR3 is CASSQAAQGSYEQYF. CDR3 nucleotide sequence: TGCGCCAGCAGCCAAGCCGCACAGGGTTCCTACGAGCAGTACTTC.

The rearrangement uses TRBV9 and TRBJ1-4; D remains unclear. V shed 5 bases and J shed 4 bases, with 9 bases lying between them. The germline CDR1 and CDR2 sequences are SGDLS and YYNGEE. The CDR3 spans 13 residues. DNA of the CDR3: TGTGCCAGCAGTAGGGAGTTTAATGAAAAACTGTTTTTT. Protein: CASSREFNEKLFF.

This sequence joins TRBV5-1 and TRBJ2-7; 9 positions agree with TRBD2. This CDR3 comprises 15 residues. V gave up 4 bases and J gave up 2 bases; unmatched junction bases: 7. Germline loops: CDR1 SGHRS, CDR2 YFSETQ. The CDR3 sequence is CASSGRTSATYEQYF. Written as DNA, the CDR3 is TGCGCCAGCAGCGGAAGGACTAGCGCGACCTACGAGCAGTACTTC. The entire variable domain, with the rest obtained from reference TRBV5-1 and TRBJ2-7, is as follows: KAGVTQTPRYLIKTRGQQVTLSCSPISGHRSVSWYQQTPGQGLQFLFEYFSETQRNKGNFPGRFSGRQFSNSRSEMNVSTLELGDSALYLCASSGRTSATYEQYFGPGTRLTVT.

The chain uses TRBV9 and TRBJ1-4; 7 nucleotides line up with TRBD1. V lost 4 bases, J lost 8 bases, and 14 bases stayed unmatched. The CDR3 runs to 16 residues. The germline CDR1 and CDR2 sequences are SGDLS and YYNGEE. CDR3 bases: TGTGCCAGCAGCCCCTCCGGTTGGCAGGGGGACGAAAAACTGTTTTTT. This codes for CASSPSGWQGDEKLFF.

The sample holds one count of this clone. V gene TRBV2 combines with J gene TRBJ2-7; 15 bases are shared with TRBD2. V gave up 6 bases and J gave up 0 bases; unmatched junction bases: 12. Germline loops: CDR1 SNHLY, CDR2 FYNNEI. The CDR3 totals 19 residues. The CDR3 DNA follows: TGTGCCAGCAGGTGGGACCGGACTAGCGGGAGGGCCTTCTCCTACGAGCAGTACTTC. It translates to CASRWDRTSGRAFSYEQYF.

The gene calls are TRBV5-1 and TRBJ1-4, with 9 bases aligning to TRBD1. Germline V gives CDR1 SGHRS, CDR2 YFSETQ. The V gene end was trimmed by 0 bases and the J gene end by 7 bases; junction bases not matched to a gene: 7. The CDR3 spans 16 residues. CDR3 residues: CASSLALGQGGEKLFF. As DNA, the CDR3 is TGCGCCAGCAGCTTGGCCTTGGGACAGGGTGGTGAAAAACTGTTTTTT. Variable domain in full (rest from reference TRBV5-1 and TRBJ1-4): KAGVTQTPRYLIKTRGQQVTLSCSPISGHRSVSWYQQTPGQGLQFLFEYFSETQRNKGNFPGRFSGRQFSNSRSEMNVSTLELGDSALYLCASSLALGQGGEKLFFGSGTQLSVL.

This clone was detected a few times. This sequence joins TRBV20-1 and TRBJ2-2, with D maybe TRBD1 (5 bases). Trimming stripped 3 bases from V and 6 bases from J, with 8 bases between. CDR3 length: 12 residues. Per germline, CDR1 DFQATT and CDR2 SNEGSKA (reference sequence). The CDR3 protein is CSASRRAGELFF. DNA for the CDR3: TGCAGTGCTAGTCGCAGGGCCGGGGAGCTGTTTTTT.

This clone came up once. CDR3: CASSPGRQDPRGNAYEQYF. CDR3 in DNA: TGTGCCAGCAGCCCGGGGAGACAGGACCCCCGAGGAAATGCCTACGAGCAGTACTTC. This chain links TRBV9 with TRBJ2-7; tentatively, D is TRBD1 (6 bases). Germline values: CDR1 SGDLS, CDR2 YYNGEE. This CDR3 is built from 19 residues. The germline V and J ends were trimmed by 4 bases and 2 bases, with 28 bases remaining between them.

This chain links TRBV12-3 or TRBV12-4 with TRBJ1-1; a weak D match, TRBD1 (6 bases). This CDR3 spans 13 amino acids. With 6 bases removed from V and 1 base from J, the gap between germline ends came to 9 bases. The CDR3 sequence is CASSRTANTEAFF. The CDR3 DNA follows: TGTGCCAGCAGCCGGACAGCGAACACTGAAGCTTTCTTT.

The CDR3 loop reads CASTRKGGTYEQYF. The CDR3 DNA sequence: TGTGCCAGCACCCGGAAGGGTGGGACCTACGAGCAGTACTTC. The J gene is TRBJ2-7, the V gene TRBV28; D not resolved. CDR1 is MDHEN, CDR2 SYDVKM, per germline. V lost 7 bases and J 2 bases, leaving 15 bases between the germline ends. This CDR3 has 14 residues.

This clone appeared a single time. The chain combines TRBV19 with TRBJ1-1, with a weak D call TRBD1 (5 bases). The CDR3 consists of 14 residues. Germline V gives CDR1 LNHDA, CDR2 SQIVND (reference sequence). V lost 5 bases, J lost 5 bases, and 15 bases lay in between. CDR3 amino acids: CASSRRGGGTEAFF. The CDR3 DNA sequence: TGTGCCAGTAGTCGCCGGGGCGGGGGGACTGAAGCTTTCTTT.

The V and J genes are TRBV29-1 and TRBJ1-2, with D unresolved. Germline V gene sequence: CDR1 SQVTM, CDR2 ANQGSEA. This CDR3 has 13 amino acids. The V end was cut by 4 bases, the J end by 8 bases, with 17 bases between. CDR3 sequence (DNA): TGCAGCGTTGTTCCCGGTATCGGTAGCGGCTACACCTTC. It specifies CSVVPGIGSGYTF.

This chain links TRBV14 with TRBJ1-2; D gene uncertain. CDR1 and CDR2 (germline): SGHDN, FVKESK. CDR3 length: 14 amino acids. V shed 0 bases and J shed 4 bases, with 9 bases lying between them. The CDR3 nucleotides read TGTGCCAGCAGCCAAGATCTGGGGAGCTATGGCTACACCTTC. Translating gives CASSQDLGSYGYTF. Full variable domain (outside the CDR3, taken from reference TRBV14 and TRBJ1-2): EAGVTQFPSHSVIEKGQTVTLRCDPISGHDNLYWYRRVMGKEIKFLLHFVKESKQDESGMPNNRFLAERTGGTYSTLKVQPAELEDSGVYFCASSQDLGSYGYTFGSGTRLTVV.

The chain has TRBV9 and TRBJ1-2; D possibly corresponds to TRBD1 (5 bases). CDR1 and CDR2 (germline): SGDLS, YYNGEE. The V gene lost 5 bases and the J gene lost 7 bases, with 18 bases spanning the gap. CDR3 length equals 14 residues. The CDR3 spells CASRTGTGGFGYTF. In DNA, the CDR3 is TGTGCCAGCAGAACCGGGACCGGCGGTTTTGGCTACACCTTC.

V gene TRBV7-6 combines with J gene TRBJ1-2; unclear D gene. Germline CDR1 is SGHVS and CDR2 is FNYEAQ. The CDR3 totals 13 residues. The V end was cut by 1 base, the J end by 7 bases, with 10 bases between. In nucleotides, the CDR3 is TGTGCCAGCAGCTTAGGGGTGGGCACTGGCTACACCTTC. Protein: CASSLGVGTGYTF. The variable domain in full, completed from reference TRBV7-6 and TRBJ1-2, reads GAGVSQSPRYKVTKRGQDVALRCDPISGHVSLYWYRQALGQGPEFLTYFNYEAQQDKSGLPNDRFSAERPEGSISTLTIQRTEQRDSAMYRCASSLGVGTGYTFGSGTRLTVV.

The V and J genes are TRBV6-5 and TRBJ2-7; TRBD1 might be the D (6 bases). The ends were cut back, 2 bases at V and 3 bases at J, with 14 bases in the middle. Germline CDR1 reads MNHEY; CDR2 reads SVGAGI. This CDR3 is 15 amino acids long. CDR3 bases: TGTGCCAGCAGTTACCAGTCAGGGGTAGGCTACGAGCAGTACTTC. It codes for CASSYQSGVGYEQYF.

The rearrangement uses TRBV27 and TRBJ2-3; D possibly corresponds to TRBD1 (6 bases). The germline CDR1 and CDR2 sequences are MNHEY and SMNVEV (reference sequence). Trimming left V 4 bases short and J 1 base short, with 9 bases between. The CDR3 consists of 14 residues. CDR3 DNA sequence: TGTGCCAGCAGTTGGCAGGGGCGCACAGATACGCAGTATTTT. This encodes CASSWQGRTDTQYF.

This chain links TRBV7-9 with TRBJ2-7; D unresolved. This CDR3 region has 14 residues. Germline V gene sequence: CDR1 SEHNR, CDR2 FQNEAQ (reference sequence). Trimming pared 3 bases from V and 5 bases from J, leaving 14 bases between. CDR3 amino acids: CASSFGQAWDEQYF. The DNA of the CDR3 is TGTGCCAGCAGCTTCGGGCAGGCCTGGGACGAGCAGTACTTC.

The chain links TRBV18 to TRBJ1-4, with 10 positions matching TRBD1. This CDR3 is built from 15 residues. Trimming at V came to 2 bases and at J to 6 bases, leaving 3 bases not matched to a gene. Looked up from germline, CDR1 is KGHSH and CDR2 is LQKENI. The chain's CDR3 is CASSPMGTGDEKLFF. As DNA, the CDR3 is TGTGCCAGCTCACCAATGGGGACAGGGGATGAAAAACTGTTTTTT.

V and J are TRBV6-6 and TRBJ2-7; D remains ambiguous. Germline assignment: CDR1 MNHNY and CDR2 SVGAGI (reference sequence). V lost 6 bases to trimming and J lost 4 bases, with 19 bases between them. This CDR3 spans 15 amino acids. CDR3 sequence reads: CASSQAPRYLYEQYF. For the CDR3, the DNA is TGTGCCAGCAGCCAAGCGCCCCGTTATCTATACGAGCAGTACTTC.

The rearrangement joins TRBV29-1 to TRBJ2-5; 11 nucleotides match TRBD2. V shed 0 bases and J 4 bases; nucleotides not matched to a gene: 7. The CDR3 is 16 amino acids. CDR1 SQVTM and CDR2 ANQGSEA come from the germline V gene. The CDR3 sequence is CSVEDKLAGARETQYF. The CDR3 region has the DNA TGCAGCGTTGAAGATAAACTAGCGGGAGCCCGAGAGACCCAGTACTTC.

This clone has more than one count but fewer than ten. The CDR3 sequence: CASSQGLRGSHGYTF. The CDR3 DNA is TGTGCCAGCAGCCAAGGGCTAAGGGGAAGCCATGGCTACACCTTC. The chain joins TRBV3-1 (or the pseudogene TRBV3-2) to TRBJ1-2; possible D gene TRBD1, 5 bases. Per germline, CDR1 LGHDT and CDR2 YNNKEL (reference sequence). Trimming stripped 1 base from V and 6 bases from J, with 15 bases between. CDR3 length equals 15 residues.

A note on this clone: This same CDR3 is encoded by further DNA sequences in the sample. As DNA, the CDR3 is TGTGCCAGTAGTCCTTTAAATCAGCCCCAGCATTTT. This encodes CASSPLNQPQHF. J is TRBJ1-5 and V is TRBV19; D gene ambiguous. This CDR3 has 12 residues. The V gene lost 5 bases and the J gene lost 4 bases, with 6 bases spanning the gap. CDR1 is LNHDA and CDR2 is SQIVND in the germline V gene (reference sequence).

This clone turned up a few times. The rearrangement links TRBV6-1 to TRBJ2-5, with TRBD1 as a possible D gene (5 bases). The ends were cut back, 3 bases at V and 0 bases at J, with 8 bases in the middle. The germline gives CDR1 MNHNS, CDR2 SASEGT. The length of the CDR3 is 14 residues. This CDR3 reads CASSDDRNQETQYF. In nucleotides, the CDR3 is TGTGCCAGCAGTGACGACAGAAACCAAGAGACCCAGTACTTC.